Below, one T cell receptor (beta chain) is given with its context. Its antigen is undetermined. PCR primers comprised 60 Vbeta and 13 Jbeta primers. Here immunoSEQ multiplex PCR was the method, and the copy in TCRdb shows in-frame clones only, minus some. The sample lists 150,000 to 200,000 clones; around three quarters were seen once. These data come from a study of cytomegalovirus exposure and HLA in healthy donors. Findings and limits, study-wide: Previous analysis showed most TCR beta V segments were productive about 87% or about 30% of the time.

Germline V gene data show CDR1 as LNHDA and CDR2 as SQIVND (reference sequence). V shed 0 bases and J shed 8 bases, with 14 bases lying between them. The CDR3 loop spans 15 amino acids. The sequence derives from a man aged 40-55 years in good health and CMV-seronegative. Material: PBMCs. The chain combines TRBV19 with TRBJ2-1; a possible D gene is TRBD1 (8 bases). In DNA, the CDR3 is TGTGCCAGTAGTATAGAGAACACAGGGGGGGATGAGCAGTTCTTC. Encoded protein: CASSIENTGGDEQFF.